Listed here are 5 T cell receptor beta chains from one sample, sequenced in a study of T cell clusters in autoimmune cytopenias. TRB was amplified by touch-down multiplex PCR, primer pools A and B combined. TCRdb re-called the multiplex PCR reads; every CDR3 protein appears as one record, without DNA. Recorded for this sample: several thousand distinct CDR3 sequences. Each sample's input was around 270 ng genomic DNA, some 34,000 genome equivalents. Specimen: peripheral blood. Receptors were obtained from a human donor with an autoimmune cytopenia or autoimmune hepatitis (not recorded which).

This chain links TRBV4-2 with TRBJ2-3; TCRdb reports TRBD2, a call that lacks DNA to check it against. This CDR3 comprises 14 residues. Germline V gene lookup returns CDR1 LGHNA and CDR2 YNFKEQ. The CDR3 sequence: CASSQTALQDTQYF.

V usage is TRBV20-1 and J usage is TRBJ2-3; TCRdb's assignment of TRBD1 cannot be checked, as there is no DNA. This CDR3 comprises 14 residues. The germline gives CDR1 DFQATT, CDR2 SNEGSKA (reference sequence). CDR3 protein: CSASKDRVTDTQYF.

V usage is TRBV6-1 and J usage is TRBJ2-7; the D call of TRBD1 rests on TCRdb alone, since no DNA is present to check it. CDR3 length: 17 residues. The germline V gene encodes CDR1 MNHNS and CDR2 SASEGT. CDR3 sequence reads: CASSEVSGTLIPYEQYF.

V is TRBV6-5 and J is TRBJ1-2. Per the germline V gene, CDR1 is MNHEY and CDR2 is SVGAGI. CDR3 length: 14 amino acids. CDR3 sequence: CASSEVLGGYGYTF.

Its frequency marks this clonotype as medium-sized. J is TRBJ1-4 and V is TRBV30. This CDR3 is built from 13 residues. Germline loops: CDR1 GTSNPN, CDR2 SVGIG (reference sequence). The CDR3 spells CACASSTNEKLFF.